The present TCR beta chain was sequenced within a study of T cells in Graves' hyperthyroidism and ophthalmopathy. This CDR3 has 16 amino acids. CDR1 and CDR2 (germline): KGHSH, LQKENI. V shed 3 bases and J shed 2 bases, with 17 bases lying between them. TCR beta CDR3 sequences were amplified from RNA transcripts. Using the HTBI primer set, a first-round RT-PCR was run on the TCR CDR3. A single record per CDR3 protein comes from TCRdb applying MiXCR to the multiplex PCR reads. The data contain about 610,000 distinct CDR3 sequences, about a sixth of them singletons. This clonotype was seen a few times. Inclusion characteristics of ophthalmopathy patients comprised a Clinical Activity Score of at least 3, a NOSPECS grade of at least 4, and duration under 3 months.

The genes are TRBV18 and TRBJ2-7; no definite D call. The receptor comes from a woman aged 40 to 50 with Graves' ophthalmopathy. Sequencing was performed on blood. In nucleotides, the CDR3 is TGTGCCAGCTCACCCCCGGGTGGCGGTTATACCTACGAGCAGTACTTC. Residues: CASSPPGGGYTYEQYF.